This TCR beta chain emerged from a study of metastatic and nonmetastatic thyroid tumors. About the study: Patients with malignant and benign thyroid disease provided blood and tumor or nodule tissue, whose repertoires were compared. Study outcomes and limitations: In both blood and tumor samples, TCR beta diversity was reported significantly higher for malignant than benign nodules.

Per the original methods: A classifier for distant metastasis in papillary thyroid cancer was constructed using CDR3 differences observed across clinicopathological groups. With MiXCR, TCRdb called clones anew from the PCR reads. It is TCRdb's table, rather than the study itself, that gives the V and J calls and clone size. Of about 92,000 clones listed, approximately 15% are singletons. All patients reached thyroid surgery having received no treatment beforehand. Between the trimmed V and J ends, which lost 5 bases and 7 bases, there was a span of 15 bases. Germline lookup yields CDR1 SGHTA and CDR2 FQGNSA. The CDR3 runs to 15 residues. This clone was counted ten times or more. The antigen is not known.

This TCR came from a female donor with papillary thyroid cancer or a benign thyroid nodule (not recorded which). Some clones in this sample may be carry-over from other donors' samples. Sequenced: blood. This chain joins TRBV7-2 and TRBJ1-6; D might be TRBD1 (6 bases). CDR3 amino acids: CASSTHRVGNSPLHF. CDR3 bases: TGTGCCAGCAGCACCCACAGGGTAGGGAATTCACCCCTCCACTTT.